The 28 T cell receptor beta chains below come from one sample, sequenced in a study of T cells after yellow fever vaccination. TCRdb itself ran the 5' RACE reads through MiXCR, one entry per CDR3 protein. There are a few hundred thousand distinct CDR3 sequences in the sample; almost 4% occur only once, and about 24% lies in the top ten. The source material was PBMCs, sampled 5 days after the yellow fever booster vaccination. These receptors came from a man aged 18 to 30 who received the YFV17D yellow fever vaccine.

The rearrangement joins TRBV7-2 to TRBJ2-1; D assignment may be TRBD1 or TRBD2 (6 bases each). Trimming pared 7 bases from V and 2 bases from J, leaving 15 bases between. CDR3 length equals 15 residues. Germline CDR1 is SGHTA and CDR2 is FQGNSA. The DNA of the CDR3 is TGTGCCAGCACCAAAAAGGGGGGTACCTACAATGAGCAGTTCTTC. It encodes CASTKKGGTYNEQFF.

In this sample, this clonotype turned up many times. The J gene is TRBJ2-3, the V gene TRBV10-3; the match to TRBD2 covers 12 bases. Germline lookup yields CDR1 ENHRY and CDR2 SYGVKD. The CDR3 is 16 amino acids. V gave up 2 bases and J gave up 6 bases; unmatched junction bases: 6. In DNA form, the CDR3 reads TGTGCCATCAGTGAGGAACTAGCGGGGGGCCTCGATACGCAGTATTTT. Translation: CAISEELAGGLDTQYF.

This clonotype occurred many times. The rearrangement joins TRBV7-3 to TRBJ2-1; 7 positions match TRBD1. Germline values: CDR1 SGHTA, CDR2 FQGTGA. The trim removed 5 bases at V and 2 bases at J, leaving 6 bases unmatched. The CDR3 covers 15 residues. CDR3 sequence reads: CASSPDRKAYNEQFF. The CDR3, as DNA: TGTGCCAGCAGCCCGGACAGGAAAGCCTACAATGAGCAGTTCTTC.

The table lists this clonotype with many counts. The genes are TRBV7-6 and TRBJ2-3; 8 bases fit TRBD2. The CDR3 runs 15 residues. Germline trimming cut 2 bases from V and 2 bases from J; bases unmatched to any gene: 3. CDR1 SGHVS and CDR2 FNYEAQ come from the germline V gene. This chain's CDR3 is CASSLSGLATDTQYF. As DNA, the CDR3 is TGTGCCAGCAGCTTATCCGGACTAGCCACAGATACGCAGTATTTT.

This clonotype was picked up a small number of times. V is TRBV7-2 and J is TRBJ2-7, with 9 nucleotides matching TRBD2. The germline V gene has CDR1 SGHTA and CDR2 FQGNSA. CDR3 length equals 15 residues. With 0 bases clipped from V and 6 bases from J, the junction kept 6 bases outside the gene matches. In DNA form, the CDR3 reads TGTGCCAGCAGCTTAGCCGGGCTAGCGGGGACCGAGCAGTACTTC. This sequence encodes CASSLAGLAGTEQYF.

This clonotype has just a few counts. This chain connects TRBV7-2 to TRBJ1-2; 7 nucleotides align to TRBD1. The germline V gene has CDR1 SGHTA and CDR2 FQGNSA. This CDR3 has 15 amino acids. The V and J ends lost 4 bases and 7 bases, in that order; junction bases with no gene match: 12. The DNA of the CDR3 is TGTGCCAGCAGCTCCCACATTCCGACAGGGCTTGGCTACACCTTC. Translated, it gives CASSSHIPTGLGYTF.

This clonotype was detected only a few times. The chain has TRBV5-8 and TRBJ1-5; perhaps TRBD1 as D (6 bases). V was shortened by 4 bases and J by 3 bases, with 14 bases between the two germline ends. The CDR3 runs to 15 residues. Germline V gives CDR1 SGHTS, CDR2 YDEGEE. DNA of the CDR3: TGTGCCAGCAGCCGGGACACAGATTACAATCAGCCCCAGCATTTT. Amino acid sequence: CASSRDTDYNQPQHF.

This clonotype was observed a handful of times. V and J are TRBV10-3 and TRBJ2-7, with D possibly TRBD2 on 5 matching bases. The CDR3 has 14 residues. Trimming removed 4 bases from V and 4 bases from J, with 14 bases in between. Germline CDR1 and CDR2: ENHRY and SYGVKD. The CDR3 reads CAISGTGSHYEQYF. The CDR3 nucleotides are TGTGCCATCAGTGGGACGGGGAGTCATTACGAGCAGTACTTC.

This clonotype was detected ten times or more. This CDR3 is CASRTVYSNQPQHF. The CDR3 DNA follows: TGTGCCAGTAGGACAGTTTATAGCAATCAGCCCCAGCATTTT. The genes are TRBV28 and TRBJ1-5; D possibly corresponds to TRBD1 (6 bases). This CDR3 has 14 residues. CDR1 MDHEN and CDR2 SYDVKM come from the germline V gene. V gave up 9 bases and J gave up 0 bases, with 12 bases separating them.

This clonotype appeared a few times. This chain connects TRBV4-2 to TRBJ2-1, with 8 bases aligning to TRBD2. The CDR3 has 15 amino acids. Trimming took 1 base from V and 10 from J; bases not matched to a gene: 9. Per the germline V gene, CDR1 is LGHNA and CDR2 is YNFKEQ. This CDR3 is CASSQGSSGTSEQFF. DNA for the CDR3: TGTGCCAGCAGCCAAGGGAGTAGCGGGACGTCAGAGCAGTTCTTC.

This clonotype has only a few counts. The gene calls are TRBV29-1 and TRBJ1-4; D possibly corresponds to TRBD1 (5 bases). The CDR3 is made up of 14 amino acids. With 4 bases removed from V and 8 bases from J, the gap between germline ends came to 17 bases. Looked up from germline, CDR1 is SQVTM and CDR2 is ANQGSEA. Written as DNA, the CDR3 is TGCAGCGTTGGAGCCGATGGGACCTGGGAAAAACTGTTTTTT. It is translated as CSVGADGTWEKLFF.

The sample holds a few counts of this clonotype. V usage is TRBV4-2 and J usage is TRBJ1-2, with D hard to call. Trimming left V 0 bases short and J 5 bases short, with 16 bases between. From germline, CDR1 is LGHNA and CDR2 YNFKEQ. CDR3 length: 16 residues. Written as DNA, the CDR3 is TGTGCCAGCAGCCAAGATCCGGCTGCAGGTGGATATGGCTACACCTTC. It specifies CASSQDPAAGGYGYTF.

This clonotype has a handful of counts. The chain combines TRBV7-2 with TRBJ2-3, with 12 bases lining up with TRBD2. Trimming cost V 4 bases and J 2 bases; bases outside gene matches: 7. Germline values: CDR1 SGHTA, CDR2 FQGNSA. The CDR3 contains 17 residues. Here the CDR3 reads CASSSTGLAGSTDTQYF. CDR3 bases: TGTGCCAGCAGCTCCACCGGACTAGCGGGGTCCACAGATACGCAGTATTTT.

The table lists this clonotype with many counts. In nucleotides, the CDR3 is TGTGCCAGCAGCTTCAGCGGGGGGAAGGATACGCAGTATTTT. Translation: CASSFSGGKDTQYF. This chain connects TRBV7-8 to TRBJ2-3, with 9 bases that match TRBD2. The CDR3 contains 14 residues. Germline V CDR1 and CDR2: SGHVS, FQNEAQ. V lost 3 bases to trimming and J lost 6 bases; unmatched junction nucleotides: 4.

This clonotype has only a few counts. The chain carries TRBV7-6 and TRBJ1-3, with 8 bases that match TRBD1. V was pared by 5 bases and J by 1 base, with 10 bases of the junction left unmatched. CDR3 length: 17 residues. CDR1 and CDR2 from the germline V gene are SGHVS and FNYEAQ. CDR3 bases: TGTGCCAGCAGCCCTGGAGCAGGGGGCCGTTCTGGAAACACCATATATTTT. Protein sequence: CASSPGAGGRSGNTIYF.

This clonotype has a count of ten or more. The chain couples TRBV7-6 to TRBJ2-5; D remains unclear. Trimming took off 1 base at V and 6 bases at J, with 6 bases between the two ends. The CDR3 totals 12 residues. The germline gives CDR1 SGHVS, CDR2 FNYEAQ. CDR3 amino acids: CASSLGGKTQYF. The CDR3 DNA reads TGTGCCAGCAGCTTAGGAGGAAAGACCCAGTACTTC.

The sample holds many counts of this clonotype. The V and J genes are TRBV6-5 and TRBJ1-2; D is perhaps TRBD1 (5 bases). V was trimmed by 9 bases and J by 8 bases, leaving 13 bases between them. Per germline, CDR1 MNHEY and CDR2 SVGAGI. The CDR3 consists of 11 residues. DNA of the CDR3: TGTGCCAGTTCCCAGGGAGGCGGCTACACCTTC. This encodes CASSQGGGYTF.

This clonotype was seen more than once but under ten times. The V and J genes are TRBV10-2 and TRBJ2-1; 10 bases fit TRBD2. The CDR3 is 17 residues long. Losses at the gene ends were 3 bases for V and 9 bases for J; bases not matched to a gene: 14. Germline V gene lookup returns CDR1 WSHSY and CDR2 SAAADI. The chain's CDR3 is CASSDPFERGGQFEQFF. The CDR3 DNA sequence: TGCGCCAGCAGTGACCCGTTCGAGCGGGGGGGCCAGTTTGAGCAGTTCTTC.

This clonotype appeared a few times. This chain links TRBV9 with TRBJ1-5, with no clear D. V lost 5 bases, J lost 2 bases, and 14 bases lay in between. From germline, CDR1 is SGDLS and CDR2 YYNGEE. This CDR3 comprises 15 residues. The DNA for the CDR3 is TGTGCCAGCAGTCGTGGAGGGAATGGCAATCAGCCCCAGCATTTT. Translating it yields CASSRGGNGNQPQHF.

The chain recombines TRBV7-9 with TRBJ1-1; TRBD1 is a possible D gene (6 bases). The CDR3 runs 15 residues. The V end was cut by 5 bases, the J end by 5 bases, with 18 bases between. Germline V CDR1 and CDR2: SEHNR, FQNEAQ (reference sequence). The CDR3 sequence is CASSPMSGVVTEAFF. The CDR3 DNA sequence: TGTGCCAGCAGCCCTATGTCAGGGGTTGTTACTGAAGCTTTCTTT.

The chain carries TRBV5-1 and TRBJ1-5, with 7 bases aligning to TRBD1. CDR1 and CDR2 from the germline V gene are SGHRS and YFSETQ. This CDR3 comprises 17 residues. Trimming removed 0 bases from V and 2 bases from J; junction bases left unmatched: 8. Here the CDR3 DNA reads TGCGCCAGCAGCTTGGCCCTGCCGGGACAGCGCAATCAGCCCCAGCATTTT. Translated: CASSLALPGQRNQPQHF.

This clonotype was picked up many times. The V and J genes are TRBV6-5 and TRBJ2-1; perhaps D is TRBD1 or TRBD2 (5 bases each). Germline V gene data show CDR1 as MNHEY and CDR2 as SVGAGI. V lost 1 base and J lost 0, with 10 bases in between. This CDR3 has 16 amino acids. CDR3 nucleotides: TGTGCCAGCAGTTACTGGGACGGTCGCTCCTACAATGAGCAGTTCTTC. Translated, it gives CASSYWDGRSYNEQFF.

This clonotype was picked up a small number of times. The chain couples TRBV4-1 to TRBJ2-5, with 7 positions matching TRBD2. The CDR3 loop spans 15 amino acids. After removal of 4 bases from V and 4 bases from J, the junction contained 9 bases not matched to a gene. Germline V gives CDR1 MGHRA, CDR2 YSYEKL. This chain's CDR3 is CASSLAGTTLETQYF. The CDR3 DNA is TGCGCCAGCAGCCTTGCCGGGACTACCCTAGAGACCCAGTACTTC.

The chain couples TRBV12-3 or TRBV12-4 to TRBJ1-6; no clear D. Trimming took off 6 bases at V and 8 bases at J, with 8 bases between the two ends. This CDR3 contains 12 residues. CDR3 in amino acids: CASRSSDSPLHF. CDR3 sequence (DNA): TGTGCCAGCAGATCCTCAGATTCACCCCTCCACTTT.

This chain uses TRBV20-1 with TRBJ1-6, with 9 bases identical to TRBD1. This CDR3 has 15 residues. Germline values: CDR1 DFQATT, CDR2 SNEGSKA (reference sequence). The V gene end was trimmed by 4 bases and the J gene end by 8 bases; junction bases not matched to a gene: 9. CDR3 bases: TGCAGTGCTAACGGACAGGGGATCCCCGATTCACCCCTCCACTTT. Translating it yields CSANGQGIPDSPLHF.

V and J are TRBV11-2 and TRBJ1-6; D perhaps matches TRBD1 (6 bases). The CDR3 is made up of 16 amino acids. The germline CDR1 and CDR2 sequences are SGHAT and FQNNGV. V lost 5 bases and J lost 0, with 11 bases in between. In DNA, the CDR3 is TGTGCCAGCAGCGAAGGACAGAGCTCCTATAATTCACCCCTCCACTTT. It translates to CASSEGQSSYNSPLHF.

This clonotype was detected ten times or more. The chain recombines TRBV27 with TRBJ1-6; D perhaps matches TRBD1 (5 bases). CDR3 length: 14 amino acids. CDR1 and CDR2 from the germline V gene are MNHEY and SMNVEV (reference sequence). Between the trimmed V and J ends, which lost 5 bases and 7 bases, there was a span of 12 bases. The CDR3 loop is CASSLGRRNSPLHF. The CDR3 nucleotides read TGTGCCAGCAGTCTGGGACGGAGGAATTCACCCCTCCACTTT.

This clonotype appeared many times. The chain links TRBV6-2 or TRBV6-3 to TRBJ2-1, with 7 nucleotides matching TRBD1. CDR3 size: 14 residues. V was pared by 3 bases and J by 6 bases, with 5 bases of the junction left unmatched. The V gene's germline CDR1 is MNHEY and CDR2 SVGEGT. The CDR3 protein is CASSYPGGGNEQFF. The CDR3, as DNA: TGTGCCAGCAGTTATCCAGGGGGTGGCAATGAGCAGTTCTTC.